This T cell receptor beta chain was obtained from a study of blood T cells in healthy people across ages. Study-level background: Template switching captured about one barcoded beta molecule per two T cells.

Study results and caveats: Older individuals had lower TCR beta diversity per million T cells (the decline was roughly linear).

The CDR3 runs 14 residues. V gave up 0 bases and J gave up 12 bases; unmatched junction bases: 8. Germline lookup yields CDR1 SGHRS and CDR2 YFSETQ. The second PCR ran roughly 7 to 12 cycles with a sample-barcoded 5' primer and J-beta primers. Each CDR3 protein gets one entry after TCRdb re-called the 5' RACE reads with MiXCR. This sample has 650,000 to 800,000 distinct CDR3 sequences, with around 50% found just once. As for this clonotype: Its cognate antigen is unknown. This could be a read error, since a much larger clone is one nucleotide away.

Sequenced sample: blood. The receptor was isolated from a woman older than 75 in good health. This chain joins TRBV5-1 and TRBJ2-1, with 8 bases lining up with TRBD2. In nucleotides, the CDR3 is TGCGCCAGCAGCTTGGGGGGACTAGGATCTGGGCAGTTCTTC. Translating gives CASSLGGLGSGQFF. Together with reference TRBV5-1 and TRBJ2-1, the CDR3 gives the full variable domain: KAGVTQTPRYLIKTRGQQVTLSCSPISGHRSVSWYQQTPGQGLQFLFEYFSETQRNKGNFPGRFSGRQFSNSRSEMNVSTLELGDSALYLCASSLGGLGSGQFFGPGTRLTVL.